This T cell receptor beta chain was obtained from a study of early T cells in non-severe SARS-CoV-2 infection. There are 14 residues in the CDR3. Germline lookup yields CDR1 LGHDT and CDR2 YNNKEL (reference sequence). The V end lost 1 base, the J end lost 7 bases, and 8 bases lay between the germline ends. TCRdb passed the 5' RACE reads through MiXCR, listing each CDR3 protein once. The table records 45,000 or so distinct CDR3 sequences, less than 30% of them present only once. This clonotype originated in an adult who was a healthcare worker with PCR-confirmed SARS-CoV-2 infection or an uninfected control (not recorded which). The gene calls are TRBV3-1 and TRBJ1-6; D unresolved. This specimen consisted of whole blood, obtained at baseline. This chain's CDR3 is CASSQVGRNSPLHF. DNA for the CDR3: TGTGCCAGCAGCCAAGTCGGAAGGAATTCACCCCTCCACTTT. The full variable domain, rest sourced from reference TRBV3-1 and TRBJ1-6, is DTAVSQTPKYLVTQMGNDKSIKCEQNLGHDTMYWYKQDSKKFLKIMFSYNNKELIINETVPNRFSPKSPDKAHLNLHINSLELGDSAVYFCASSQVGRNSPLHFGNGTRLTVT.